This TCR beta chain was retrieved from a study of tumor and adjacent non-tumor tissue in lung cancer. RNA was extracted from bulk tissue without any cell sorting. Newly diagnosed lung cancer patients had thoracic surgery in China, August–November 2014, without prior chemotherapy. This clonotype showed up many times. Its antigen is unidentified. CDR3 length equals 15 residues. V lost 0 bases and J 2 bases, leaving 11 bases between the germline ends. Looked up from germline, CDR1 is SGHDT and CDR2 is YYEEEE. Study outcomes and limitations: Top 100 clones took a larger repertoire share in normal lung.

Three rounds of nested PCR, following a modified ARM-PCR protocol, produced the TCRbeta library. Each CDR3 protein gets one entry after TCRdb re-called the multiplex PCR reads with MiXCR. Of under 100,000 distinct CDR3 sequences listed, around 70% were seen once; the top ten hold roughly 12%. The sequencing sample was made of lung tumor tissue. The origin of this receptor is a woman in her seventies with non-small cell lung cancer. This chain connects TRBV5-6 to TRBJ2-5; possibly TRBD2 for D (6 bases). The CDR3 reads CASSLGDGGQETQYF. In DNA form, the CDR3 reads TGTGCCAGCAGCTTGGGGGACGGAGGGCAAGAGACCCAGTACTTC.